These T cell receptor beta chains were read from a single sample in a study of OX40 agonist ivuxolimab in advanced cancers. The method was immunoSEQ multiplex PCR; TCRdb's version includes in-frame clones alone and lacks a portion of them. This table has just under 75,000 clones, more than 85% appearing once. Sequenced here: CD4+ or CD8+ T cells sorted from blood, sampled in a trial of the OX40 agonist ivuxolimab. These receptors all stem from an adult with an advanced solid tumor such as melanoma, head and neck, liver or kidney cancer. Both conserved end residues are trimmed from each CDR3. A row's size may be missing; if present it is once, few, many or a size class.

abundance: .
j_gene: TRBJ2-2
v_gene: TRBV7-9
CDR3aa: ASSVGPGGTGELF

abundance: .
j_gene: TRBJ2-3
v_gene: TRBV5-6
CDR3aa: ASSLSQVADTQY

abundance: .
j_gene: TRBJ1-6
v_gene: TRBV10-3
CDR3aa: ASRGRDNSPLH

abundance: .
j_gene: TRBJ2-7
v_gene: TRBV19
CDR3aa: ASSRGLAGYEQY

abundance: .
j_gene: TRBJ1-1
v_gene: TRBV11-2
CDR3aa: ASSLGMGTGTEAF

abundance: .
j_gene: TRBJ2-1
v_gene: TRBV10-2
CDR3aa: ASIGPQRREAYNEQF

abundance: .
j_gene: TRBJ2-2
v_gene: TRBV6-6
CDR3aa: ASRQQGLNTGELF

abundance: .
j_gene: TRBJ1-1
v_gene: TRBV18
CDR3aa: ASSTYRDPGEGEAF

abundance: .
j_gene: TRBJ2-3
v_gene: TRBV29-1
CDR3aa: SVDPSTDTQY

abundance: .
j_gene: TRBJ2-2
v_gene: TRBV28
CDR3aa: ASSLQRTSGRTGELF

abundance: .
j_gene: TRBJ1-5
v_gene: TRBV5-5
CDR3aa: ASSSLGQATGGEH

abundance: .
j_gene: TRBJ2-6
v_gene: TRBV9
CDR3aa: ASSVKSRQAINSGANVLT

abundance: few
j_gene: TRBJ1-1
v_gene: TRBV7-9
CDR3aa: ASSSDRNTEAF

abundance: .
j_gene: TRBJ1-2
v_gene: TRBV19
CDR3aa: ASSIQGPYYGYT

abundance: .
j_gene: TRBJ2-5
v_gene: TRBV7-2
CDR3aa: ASSPSVGQETQY

abundance: .
j_gene: TRBJ1-5
v_gene: TRBV5-5
CDR3aa: ASSSDGDQPQH

abundance: .
j_gene: TRBJ2-2
v_gene: TRBV2
CDR3aa: ASSVIGDTGELF

abundance: .
j_gene: TRBJ2-3
v_gene: TRBV14
CDR3aa: ASSRTGPDTQY

abundance: .
j_gene: TRBJ2-5
v_gene: TRBV6-1
CDR3aa: ASSELSTGQETQY

abundance: .
j_gene: TRBJ2-7
v_gene: TRBV18
CDR3aa: ASSPRTPGEQY

abundance: .
j_gene: TRBJ2-7
v_gene: TRBV5-1
CDR3aa: ASTPSGPSYEQY

abundance: .
j_gene: TRBJ2-7
v_gene: TRBV5-6
CDR3aa: ASSSTGTSVREQY

abundance: .
j_gene: TRBJ2-5
v_gene: TRBV4-2
CDR3aa: ASSRTSGTETQY

abundance: .
j_gene: TRBJ1-1
v_gene: TRBV4-2
CDR3aa: ASSHGTGQNTEAF

abundance: once
j_gene: TRBJ1-1
v_gene: TRBV10-3
CDR3aa: AIKPTENTEAF

abundance: .
j_gene: TRBJ2-3
v_gene: TRBV12-5
CDR3aa: ASGLSVPTDTQY

abundance: .
j_gene: TRBJ1-1
v_gene: TRBV18
CDR3aa: ASSPDGSGVVTEAF

abundance: .
j_gene: TRBJ2-7
v_gene: TRBV18
CDR3aa: ASSYLAGDYEQY

abundance: .
j_gene: TRBJ1-3
v_gene: TRBV6-5
CDR3aa: ASSRVRGRKNTIY

abundance: .
j_gene: TRBJ2-7
v_gene: TRBV7-6
CDR3aa: ASSPTGTYEQY

abundance: .
j_gene: TRBJ2-3
v_gene: TRBV19
CDR3aa: ASSIGQHTDTQY

abundance: .
j_gene: TRBJ1-4
v_gene: TRBV15
CDR3aa: ATKQDRSDEKLF

abundance: .
j_gene: TRBJ1-1
v_gene: TRBV28
CDR3aa: ASRRDRVTEAF